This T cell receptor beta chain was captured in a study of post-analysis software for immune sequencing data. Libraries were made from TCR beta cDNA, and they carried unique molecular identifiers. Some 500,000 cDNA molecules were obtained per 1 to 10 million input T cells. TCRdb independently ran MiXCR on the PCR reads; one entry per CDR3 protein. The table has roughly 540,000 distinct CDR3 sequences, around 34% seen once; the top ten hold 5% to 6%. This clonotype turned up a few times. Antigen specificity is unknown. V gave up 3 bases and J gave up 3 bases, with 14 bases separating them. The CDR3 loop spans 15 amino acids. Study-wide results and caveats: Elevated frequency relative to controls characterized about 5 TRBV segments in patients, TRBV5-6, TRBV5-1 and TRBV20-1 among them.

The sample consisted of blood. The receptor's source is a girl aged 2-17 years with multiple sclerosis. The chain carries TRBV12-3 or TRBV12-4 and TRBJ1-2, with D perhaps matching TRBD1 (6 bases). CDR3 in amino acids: CASSLAAGAHYGYTF. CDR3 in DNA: TGTGCCAGCAGTTTGGCGGCAGGGGCACACTATGGCTACACCTTC.